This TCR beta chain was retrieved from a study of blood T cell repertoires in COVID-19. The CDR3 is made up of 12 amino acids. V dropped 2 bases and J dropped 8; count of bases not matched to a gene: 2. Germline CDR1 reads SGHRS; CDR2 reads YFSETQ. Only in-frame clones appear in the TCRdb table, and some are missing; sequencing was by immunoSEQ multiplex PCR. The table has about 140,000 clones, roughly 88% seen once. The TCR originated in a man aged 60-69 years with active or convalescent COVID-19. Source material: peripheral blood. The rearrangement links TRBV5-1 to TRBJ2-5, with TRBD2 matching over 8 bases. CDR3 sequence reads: CASSLLADTQYF. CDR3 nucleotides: TGCGCCAGCAGCTTACTAGCGGATACCCAGTACTTC. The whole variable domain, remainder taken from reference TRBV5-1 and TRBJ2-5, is KAGVTQTPRYLIKTRGQQVTLSCSPISGHRSVSWYQQTPGQGLQFLFEYFSETQRNKGNFPGRFSGRQFSNSRSEMNVSTLELGDSALYLCASSLLADTQYFGPGTRLLVL.